In this sample, the clone carrying this T cell receptor (beta chain) turned up a few times. Its specificity is not known. The data derive from a study of human T cells and chemical hapten exposure. The study, taken as a whole, reports: Among expanded TCRs, significantly more large CDR3 similarity clusters formed than among controls.

Trimming pared 5 bases from V and 3 bases from J, leaving 5 bases between. CDR1 is SNHLY, CDR2 FYNNEI, per germline. This CDR3 is built from 13 residues. TCRdb fed the RACE reads into MiXCR, producing one record per CDR3 protein. The sample lists roughly 200,000 distinct CDR3 sequences, around 24% occurring once. Time point here: patch test 1, 2 weeks after DPC sensitization. Documented treatment: therapeutic diphenylcyclopropenone sensitization with weekly scalp DPC. Someone pulled total RNA out of unfractionated whole blood. Sequencing used whole blood, obtained in connection with sensitization to the hapten diphenylcyclopropenone (DPC). This TCR derives from a woman aged 50 to 60 with alopecia areata. Some clones in this sample may be carry-over from other donors' samples. V and J are TRBV2 and TRBJ1-6; no definite D call. In DNA, the CDR3 is TGTGCCAGCAGTCAGGACTATAATTCACCCCTCCACTTT. Residues: CASSQDYNSPLHF.